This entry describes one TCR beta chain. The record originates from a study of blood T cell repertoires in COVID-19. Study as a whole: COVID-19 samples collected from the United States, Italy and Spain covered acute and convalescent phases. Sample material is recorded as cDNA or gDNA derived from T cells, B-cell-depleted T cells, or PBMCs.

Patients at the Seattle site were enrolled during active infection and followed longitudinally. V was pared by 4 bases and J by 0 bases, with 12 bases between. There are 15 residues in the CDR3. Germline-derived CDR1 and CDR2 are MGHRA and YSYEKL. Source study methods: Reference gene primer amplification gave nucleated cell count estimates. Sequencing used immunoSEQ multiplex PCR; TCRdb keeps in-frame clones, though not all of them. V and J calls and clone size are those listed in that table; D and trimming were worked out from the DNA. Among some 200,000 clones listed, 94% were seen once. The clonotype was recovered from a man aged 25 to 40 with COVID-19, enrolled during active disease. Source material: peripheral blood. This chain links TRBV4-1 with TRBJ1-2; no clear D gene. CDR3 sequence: CASSLGRKTNYGYTF. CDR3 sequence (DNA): TGCGCCAGCAGCCTGGGGAGGAAAACTAACTATGGCTACACCTTC.